The 32 T cell receptor beta chains below all came from one sample that was sequenced in a study of T cells in Graves' hyperthyroidism and ophthalmopathy. Amplification of TCR beta CDR3 regions was performed using RNA transcripts as template. In the first-round RT-PCR of the TCR CDR3, the HTBI primer set was used. A single record per CDR3 protein comes from TCRdb applying MiXCR to the multiplex PCR reads. This table has 500,000 to 800,000 distinct CDR3 sequences, roughly 15% appearing once. Sequenced input: blood. The receptors shown here come from a woman between 45 and 60 years old with Graves' ophthalmopathy.

The V call is TRBV4-1, the J call TRBJ1-2; TRBD1 might be the D (5 bases). Trimming pared 3 bases from V and 6 bases from J, leaving 23 bases between. CDR1 is MGHRA and CDR2 is YSYEKL in the germline V gene. This CDR3 region has 17 residues. The chain's CDR3 is CASSQDLRDPTANGYTF. In nucleotides, the CDR3 is TGCGCCAGCAGCCAGGATTTACGGGACCCCACCGCGAATGGCTACACCTTC.

The chain uses TRBV6-5 and TRBJ1-2; 7 bases match TRBD1. V lost 0 bases and J lost 6; bases outside the gene matches: 7. Germline CDR1 reads MNHEY; CDR2 reads SVGAGI. The CDR3 runs to 15 residues. The CDR3 protein is CASSYSPTGINGYTF. The CDR3 DNA is TGTGCCAGCAGTTACTCACCGACAGGGATAAATGGCTACACCTTC.

In this sample, this clonotype turned up many times. V usage is TRBV18 and J usage is TRBJ2-7; TRBD2 matches 8 bases. Trimming cost V 1 base and J 6 bases; bases outside gene matches: 2. Germline V CDR1 and CDR2: KGHSH, LQKENI. The CDR3 runs 13 residues. CDR3 sequence: CASSPQLAAEQYF. The CDR3 nucleotides are TGTGCCAGCTCACCACAACTAGCGGCCGAGCAGTACTTC.

This clonotype was recorded many times. The chain couples TRBV7-8 to TRBJ2-3; D is ambiguous. Trimming took 3 bases from V and 2 from J, leaving 15 bases between them. The CDR3 loop spans 16 amino acids. The germline V gene has CDR1 SGHVS and CDR2 FQNEAQ. CDR3 amino acids: CASSFLGPRITDTQYF. The CDR3, as DNA: TGTGCCAGCAGCTTCCTTGGACCCAGAATCACAGATACGCAGTATTTT.

This clonotype was counted at least ten times. V usage is TRBV28 and J usage is TRBJ2-1; 11 nucleotides align to TRBD2. The CDR3 has 15 residues. Germline CDR1 reads MDHEN; CDR2 reads SYDVKM. V shed 3 bases and J 7 bases; nucleotides not matched to a gene: 5. DNA of the CDR3: TGTGCCAGCAGTTTTTTAGCTAGCGGGAGGAATGAGCAGTTCTTC. The encoded protein is CASSFLASGRNEQFF.

This chain connects TRBV7-9 to TRBJ2-1, with TRBD1 identical over 9 bases. The CDR3 contains 11 residues. Looked up from germline, CDR1 is SEHNR and CDR2 is FQNEAQ (reference sequence). V trimming: 6 bases; J trimming: 12 bases; junction bases outside the gene matches: 3. This CDR3 is CASRGQGAQFF. The CDR3 region has the DNA TGTGCCAGCAGGGGACAGGGAGCGCAGTTCTTC.

In this sample, this clonotype turned up many times. The chain carries TRBV7-2 and TRBJ2-1; 9 nucleotides agree with TRBD2. This CDR3 is 16 amino acids long. V was pared by 1 base and J by 4 bases, with 5 bases of the junction left unmatched. Per the germline V gene, CDR1 is SGHTA and CDR2 is FQGNSA. The CDR3 loop is CASSLESSGNYNEQFF. In DNA form, the CDR3 reads TGTGCCAGCAGCTTAGAATCTAGCGGGAATTACAATGAGCAGTTCTTC. The full variable domain, rest sourced from reference TRBV7-2 and TRBJ2-1, is GAGVSQSPSNKVTEKGKDVELRCDPISGHTALYWYRQSLGQGLEFLIYFQGNSAPDKSGLPSDRFSAERTGGSVSTLTIQRTQQEDSAVYLCASSLESSGNYNEQFFGPGTRLTVL.

This clonotype turned up a few times. V and J are TRBV5-1 and TRBJ2-5; 12 bases map to TRBD2. The ends lost 3 bases at V and 4 bases at J; junction bases unmatched: 1. The CDR3 length is 14 residues. The germline gives CDR1 SGHRS, CDR2 YFSETQ. CDR3: CASSWGLAGETQYF. In DNA form, the CDR3 reads TGCGCCAGCAGCTGGGGACTAGCGGGAGAGACCCAGTACTTC.

Only a few counts were recorded for this clonotype. The chain joins TRBV28 to TRBJ1-5, with D tentatively TRBD1 (5 bases). The CDR3 has 15 amino acids. Germline V gene data show CDR1 as MDHEN and CDR2 as SYDVKM. V lost 3 bases and J lost 1, with 10 bases in between. The CDR3 spells CASSFFGGSNQPQHF. CDR3 nucleotides: TGTGCCAGCAGTTTTTTTGGGGGAAGCAATCAGCCCCAGCATTTT.

Points on this clonotype: This could be a read error, since a much larger clone is one nucleotide away. V is TRBV12-3 or TRBV12-4 and J is TRBJ2-1; TRBD1 matches at 8 bases. The CDR3 length is 13 residues. Trimming at V came to 10 bases and at J to 5 bases, leaving 7 bases not matched to a gene. The DNA of the CDR3 is TGTGCCACCAAAAAGGACAGGGACAATGAGCAGTTCTTC. Its protein product is CATKKDRDNEQFF.

This clonotype was recorded many times. This chain connects TRBV7-3 to TRBJ2-5; no definite D call. Between the trimmed V and J ends, which lost 0 bases and 0 bases, there was a span of 8 bases. Germline loops: CDR1 SGHTA, CDR2 FQGTGA. The CDR3 spans 15 residues. CDR3 sequence (DNA): TGTGCCAGCAGCTTAACAGGCCGATACCAAGAGACCCAGTACTTC. Protein product: CASSLTGRYQETQYF.

V gene TRBV6-5 combines with J gene TRBJ2-1, with D possibly matching TRBD2 (5 bases). The CDR3 is 16 amino acids. The germline V and J ends were trimmed by 2 bases and 1 base, with 12 bases remaining between them. From germline, CDR1 is MNHEY and CDR2 SVGAGI. The CDR3 DNA is TGTGCCAGCAGTTACGGTACTAGTTCTTCCTACAATGAGCAGTTCTTC. Amino acid sequence: CASSYGTSSSYNEQFF.

This clonotype was seen only a few times. This chain links TRBV29-1 with TRBJ1-1, with 7 bases lining up with TRBD1. CDR1 SQVTM and CDR2 ANQGSEA come from the germline V gene. The V segment lost 5 bases and the J segment 2 bases; nucleotides outside the gene matches: 8. The CDR3 runs to 14 residues. The CDR3 sequence is CSVLTGTINTEAFF. As DNA, the CDR3 is TGCAGCGTTTTGACAGGGACGATTAACACTGAAGCTTTCTTT.

This clonotype was seen ten or more times. The V gene is TRBV11-3, the J gene TRBJ2-7; D uncertain. CDR3 length: 12 amino acids. Germline V lookup: CDR1 SGHNT, CDR2 YENEEA. V was shortened by 4 bases and J by 2 bases, with 6 bases between the two germline ends. CDR3 sequence (DNA): TGTGCCAGCAGCTCAACTCCCTACGAGCAGTACTTC. Protein product: CASSSTPYEQYF.

This clonotype was seen repeatedly, ten times or more. The rearrangement links TRBV12-3 or TRBV12-4 to TRBJ1-6, with D unresolved. The CDR3 extends over 13 amino acids. V dropped 6 bases and J dropped 6 bases, with 9 bases sitting between them. CDR3 in DNA: TGTGCCAGCAGCACAACAGTTAATTCACCCCTCCACTTT. Translating gives CASSTTVNSPLHF.

The J gene is TRBJ2-7, the V gene TRBV19; 9 nucleotides agree with TRBD1. The CDR3 extends over 15 amino acids. V was clipped by 1 base and J by 5 bases; unmatched bases: 6. Germline CDR1 LNHDA, CDR2 SQIVND (reference sequence). The chain's CDR3 is CASSIVRDRAHEQYF. The CDR3 DNA sequence: TGTGCCAGTAGTATAGTCCGGGACAGGGCCCACGAGCAGTACTTC.

This clonotype was recorded many times. V usage is TRBV30 and J usage is TRBJ1-5, with TRBD1 matching 7 bases. Germline CDR1 reads GTSNPN; CDR2 reads SVGIG (reference sequence). V lost 3 bases to trimming and J lost 4 bases; unmatched junction nucleotides: 6. There are 14 residues in the CDR3. The CDR3 coding sequence is TGTGCCTGGAGCGTTGGGACAGTTAATCAGCCCCAGCATTTT. As protein: CAWSVGTVNQPQHF.

The V gene is TRBV9, the J gene TRBJ2-3; D may be TRBD1 or TRBD2 (5 bases each). Germline V gene lookup returns CDR1 SGDLS and CDR2 YYNGEE. Trimming shortened V by 3 bases and J by 6 bases, and 14 bases separated the two germline ends. This CDR3 region has 14 residues. CDR3 region: CASSGGILSDTQYF. The CDR3 DNA reads as TGTGCCAGCAGCGGGGGGATTCTTTCCGATACGCAGTATTTT.

This clonotype was recorded at least ten times. The rearrangement joins TRBV2 to TRBJ2-2; D possibly corresponds to TRBD2 (5 bases). Germline CDR1 SNHLY, CDR2 FYNNEI. CDR3 length: 16 amino acids. V lost 4 bases and J 0 bases, leaving 12 bases between the germline ends. For the CDR3, the DNA is TGTGCCAGCAGTGCAAGCGGAGGCTCGAACACCGGGGAGCTGTTTTTT. Amino acid sequence: CASSASGGSNTGELFF.

The table lists this clonotype with many counts. CDR3: CASSFRAGGNTEAFF. CDR3 DNA: TGTGCCAGCAGCTTCCGGGCAGGGGGCAACACTGAAGCTTTCTTT. The rearrangement links TRBV7-9 to TRBJ1-1; 8 bases are shared with TRBD1. V lost 3 bases to trimming and J lost 2 bases; unmatched junction nucleotides: 5. Germline CDR1 reads SEHNR; CDR2 reads FQNEAQ (reference sequence). This CDR3 spans 15 amino acids. The complete variable domain, with remaining parts taken from reference TRBV7-9 and TRBJ1-1, reads DTGVSQNPRHKITKRGQNVTFRCDPISEHNRLYWYRQTLGQGPEFLTYFQNEAQLEKSRLLSDRFSAERPKGSFSTLEIQRTEQGDSAMYLCASSFRAGGNTEAFFGQGTRLTVV.

This clonotype was seen repeatedly, ten times or more. The chain links TRBV28 to TRBJ2-1, with D hard to call. Deletions cut 7 bases from V and 0 bases from J, with 13 bases between. Looked up from germline, CDR1 is MDHEN and CDR2 is SYDVKM. The CDR3 consists of 15 residues. CDR3 DNA: TGTGCCAGCACCCCGGTACCAAGCTCCTACAATGAGCAGTTCTTC. Amino acids: CASTPVPSSYNEQFF.

This clonotype was observed a few times. This sequence joins TRBV20-1 and TRBJ2-5; D uncertain. From germline, CDR1 is DFQATT and CDR2 SNEGSKA (reference sequence). The V and J ends lost 4 bases and 2 bases respectively, with 11 bases between them. This CDR3 has 13 residues. The CDR3 coding sequence is TGCAGTGCTATAGGGATGGATCAAGAGACCCAGTACTTC. It is translated as CSAIGMDQETQYF.

This clonotype was seen ten or more times. This chain links TRBV20-1 with TRBJ1-1; TRBD1 matches 8 bases. This CDR3 has 18 amino acids. In germline, CDR1 is DFQATT, CDR2 SNEGSKA (reference sequence). CDR3 sequence reads: CSQYRVPGQGVSNTEAFF. CDR3 in DNA: TGCAGCCAATACAGAGTACCTGGACAGGGAGTTTCGAACACTGAAGCTTTCTTT.

This clonotype was seen ten or more times. The chain employs TRBV20-1 and TRBJ2-3; tentative D call: TRBD2 (6 bases). The V gene's germline CDR1 is DFQATT and CDR2 SNEGSKA (reference sequence). Trimming left V 3 bases short and J 2 bases short, with 12 bases between. The CDR3 contains 14 residues. CDR3 region: CSASFGSYTDTQYF. CDR3 coding DNA: TGCAGTGCTAGTTTCGGGAGCTACACAGATACGCAGTATTTT.

The V and J genes are TRBV9 and TRBJ2-3, with 7 nucleotides matching TRBD2. The CDR3 totals 16 residues. Germline assignment: CDR1 SGDLS and CDR2 YYNGEE. V gave up 4 bases and J gave up 1 base; unmatched junction bases: 9. Here the CDR3 DNA reads TGTGCCAGCAGCCCTCTGGTGGGAGGGGGCACAGATACGCAGTATTTT. Protein sequence: CASSPLVGGGTDTQYF.

In this sample, this clonotype turned up many times. V usage is TRBV7-2 and J usage is TRBJ2-3, with 10 bases lining up with TRBD2. Trimming cost V 1 base and J 1 base; bases outside gene matches: 5. Looked up from germline, CDR1 is SGHTA and CDR2 is FQGNSA. This CDR3 is built from 17 residues. CDR3 DNA: TGTGCCAGCAGCTTAGGGGCCGGGACTAGCGGCACAGATACGCAGTATTTT. It translates to CASSLGAGTSGTDTQYF.

This clonotype was observed at least ten times. The chain couples TRBV7-3 to TRBJ1-1, with unresolved D. In germline, CDR1 is SGHTA, CDR2 FQGTGA. The CDR3 has 13 amino acids. V was cut by 6 bases and J by 1 base, with 9 bases left in between. For the CDR3, the DNA is TGTGCCAGCAGGACACGGACGAACACTGAAGCTTTCTTT. Residues: CASRTRTNTEAFF.

This clonotype was counted ten times or more. The chain couples TRBV28 to TRBJ1-3; D remains unclear. There are 16 residues in the CDR3. Per the germline V gene, CDR1 is MDHEN and CDR2 is SYDVKM. Trimming removed 0 bases from V and 3 bases from J, with 12 bases in between. CDR3 amino acids: CASSLWRVSGGNTIYF. The CDR3 DNA reads as TGTGCCAGCAGTTTATGGAGGGTATCTGGTGGAAACACCATATATTTT.

In its sample, this clonotype was seen many times. The chain has TRBV24-1 and TRBJ2-3; D may be TRBD1 (6 bases). The germline gives CDR1 KGHDR, CDR2 SFDVKD. This CDR3 has 16 residues. V was clipped by 4 bases and J by 3 bases, with 16 bases between them. The CDR3 bases are TGTGCCACCAGTGACCCCCAGCGCCAGGGGACAGATACGCAGTATTTT. It encodes CATSDPQRQGTDTQYF.

This clonotype was counted at least ten times. CDR3 nucleotides: TGCGCCAGCAGCCACCCCCAAGAGACCCAGTACTTC. It specifies CASSHPQETQYF. J is TRBJ2-5 and V is TRBV5-1; D unclear. Germline V gives CDR1 SGHRS, CDR2 YFSETQ. CDR3 length: 12 residues. The V end lost 4 bases, the J end lost 1 base, and 5 bases lay between the germline ends.

This clonotype was seen more than once but under ten times. J is TRBJ2-1 and V is TRBV19; TRBD2 matches at 10 bases. J was trimmed by 4 bases and V by 5 bases; bases with no gene match: 8. The CDR3 sequence is 16 residues long. CDR1 is LNHDA and CDR2 is SQIVND in the germline V gene (reference sequence). CDR3 sequence: CASSLATSGRYNEQFF. The CDR3 coding sequence is TGTGCCAGTAGTCTAGCGACTAGCGGGCGTTACAATGAGCAGTTCTTC. The entire variable domain, with the rest obtained from reference TRBV19 and TRBJ2-1, is as follows: DGGITQSPKYLFRKEGQNVTLSCEQNLNHDAMYWYRQDPGQGLRLIYYSQIVNDFQKGDIAEGYSVSREKKESFPLTVTSAQKNPTAFYLCASSLATSGRYNEQFFGPGTRLTVL.

At least ten counts were recorded for this clonotype. The chain employs TRBV20-1 and TRBJ2-7; possibly TRBD2 for D (5 bases). The germline V and J ends were trimmed by 2 bases and 2 bases, with 10 bases remaining between them. Germline V gives CDR1 DFQATT, CDR2 SNEGSKA (reference sequence). CDR3 length: 13 residues. Here the CDR3 DNA reads TGCAGTGCTAGAATTAGCGAGCCCTACGAGCAGTACTTC. Protein sequence: CSARISEPYEQYF.